This is a list of T cell receptor beta chains from one sample in a study of CD8+CD57+ T cells in acquired aplastic anemia. One entry per CDR3 protein results from TCRdb running MiXCR on the reads. The sample yields roughly 200,000 distinct CDR3 sequences, less than 65% seen once. The source material was sorted CD4+, CD8+, or CD8+CD57+ T cells (not recorded which) from PBMCs. The origin of the receptors is a human donor with aplastic anemia. The CDR3 runs from the conserved cysteine through the conserved F or W. Each record gives: D gene, J gene, V gene, clone size, CDR3 DNA, CDR3 protein. The D gene is left open where the match is weak. For some rows the clone size is stated as once, few or many, or as a class when expanded; others skip it.

TRBD1,TRBJ1-2,TRBV20-1,-,TGCAGTGCTGCCCGGGACAGGGGGTTATACGGTGGCTACACCTTC,CSAARDRGLYGGYTF
TRBD1,TRBJ2-1,TRBV20-1,-,TGCAGTGCTAGAGATCCGGGACAGGGGACCTACAATGAGCAGTTCTTC,CSARDPGQGTYNEQFF
-,TRBJ1-2,TRBV7-7,-,TGTGCTAGCAGCTCCCCGGAAAATAACTATGGCTACACCTTC,CASSSPENNYGYTF
TRBD1,TRBJ1-6,TRBV9,-,TGTGCCAGCAGCGTAGTGACAGGGGTTAGTAATTCACCCCTCCACTTT,CASSVVTGVSNSPLHF
-,TRBJ1-4,TRBV19,many,TGTGCCAGTAGTATGCTTGTAGGGGGGAATGAAAAACTGTTTTTT,CASSMLVGGNEKLFF
-,TRBJ2-5,TRBV20-1,-,TGCAGTACAAAGGGGTATTCAGAGACCCAGTACTTC,CSTKGYSETQYF
-,TRBJ1-6,TRBV5-4,-,TGTGCCAGCAGCCTAGGTGGCTCACCCCTCCACTTT,CASSLGGSPLHF
-,TRBJ2-3,TRBV2,-,TGTGCCAGCAGTAGGCTGCGCGGCACAGATACGCAGTATTTT,CASSRLRGTDTQYF
TRBD2,TRBJ2-7,TRBV24-1,-,TGTGCCACCAGTGAGGGACTAGCGGGTGAGAGCTCCTACGAGCAGTACTTC,CATSEGLAGESSYEQYF
-,TRBJ2-7,TRBV7-9,many,TGTGCCAGCAGTTGGGACCCCTACGAGCAGTACTTC,CASSWDPYEQYF
TRBD1,TRBJ2-2,TRBV4-2,-,TGTGCCAGCAGCCTAGGACAGGGTAACACCGGGGAGCTGTTTTTT,CASSLGQGNTGELFF
-,TRBJ1-3,TRBV10-2,-,TGCGCCAGCGGTACCTCTGGAAACACCATATATTTT,CASGTSGNTIYF
-,TRBJ2-5,TRBV24-1,many,TGTGCCACCAGTGACCCGGGAACAGCAGGGGAAGAGACCCAGTACTTC,CATSDPGTAGEETQYF
-,TRBJ1-6,TRBV5-4,-,TGTGCCTCCGGGGAGGTAGGGGCCATTTCACCCCTCTACTTT,CASGEVGAISPLYF
-,TRBJ2-3,TRBV29-1,-,TGCAGCGTTGAGGGTACAGATACGCAGTATTTT,CSVEGTDTQYF
-,TRBJ2-1,TRBV7-9,many,TGTGCCAGCAGCCTATGGACTGGCCTGGGGGAGCAGTTCTTC,CASSLWTGLGEQFF
TRBD1,TRBJ2-7,TRBV2,-,TGTGCCAGCAGTGAAACAACAGGGGGGAGAACCTACGAGCAGTACTTC,CASSETTGGRTYEQYF
TRBD1,TRBJ1-2,TRBV10-3,-,TGTGCCATCAGTGAGTCGGGTCCGGGACAGAACTATGGCTACACCTTC,CAISESGPGQNYGYTF
-,TRBJ2-3,TRBV20-1,few,TGCAGTGCCGCTGTCCGGGCTAGCGGCACAGATACGCAGTATTTT,CSAAVRASGTDTQYF
TRBD1,TRBJ1-6,TRBV2,-,TGTGCCAGCGGAGACAGGGGACGTTCACCCCTCCACTTT,CASGDRGRSPLHF
TRBD1,TRBJ2-3,TRBV19,-,TGTGCCAGTACGCAGGGACAGACAAGCACAGATACGCAGTATTTT,CASTQGQTSTDTQYF
TRBD2,TRBJ2-7,TRBV7-3,-,TGTGCCAGCAGCTTAGCGGCTAGCGGGGGGGCGGGGCGGCAGTACTTC,CASSLAASGGAGRQYF
TRBD1,TRBJ1-3,TRBV5-8,many,TGTGCCAGCAGCTTGGGACAGGGGGACACCATATATTTT,CASSLGQGDTIYF
TRBD2,TRBJ2-1,TRBV12-3/TRBV12-4,-,TGTGCCAGCAGTCTTAGCGGGAGCCACAATGAGCAGTTCTTC,CASSLSGSHNEQFF
TRBD2,TRBJ2-1,TRBV12-3/TRBV12-4,many,TGTGCCAGCAGTTTAGCGTCCGGACTAGCGGGGGTTGAGCAGTTCTTC,CASSLASGLAGVEQFF
TRBD2,TRBJ2-5,TRBV7-9,many,TGTGCCAGCAGTTCCGGACTAGCGGGGGATGAAGAGACCCAGTACTTC,CASSSGLAGDEETQYF
-,TRBJ2-1,TRBV7-6,-,TGTGCCAGCAGCCCAAATAACAATGAGCAGTTCTTC,CASSPNNNEQFF
-,TRBJ1-2,TRBV5-8,many,TGTGCCAGCAAATCGGGCCAACTCTATGGCTACACCTTC,CASKSGQLYGYTF
-,TRBJ2-1,TRBV4-3,-,TGCGCCAGCAGCCAAGATCTGCACTATGAGCAGTTCTTC,CASSQDLHYEQFF
-,TRBJ2-1,TRBV29-1,once,TGCAGCGTAGAAAAAACAGTAATTTCCTACAATGAGCAGTTCTTC,CSVEKTVISYNEQFF
-,TRBJ2-7,TRBV15,-,TGTGCCACCAGCAGATCCAGGAGCGAGCAGTACTTC,CATSRSRSEQYF
TRBD2,TRBJ2-7,TRBV20-1,-,TGCAGTGCTAAAGGACTAGCGGGGATCTACGAGCAGTACTTC,CSAKGLAGIYEQYF
-,TRBJ2-7,TRBV9,few,TGTGCCAGCAGCGTTGGAGGAAACGGGTACGAGCAGTACTTC,CASSVGGNGYEQYF